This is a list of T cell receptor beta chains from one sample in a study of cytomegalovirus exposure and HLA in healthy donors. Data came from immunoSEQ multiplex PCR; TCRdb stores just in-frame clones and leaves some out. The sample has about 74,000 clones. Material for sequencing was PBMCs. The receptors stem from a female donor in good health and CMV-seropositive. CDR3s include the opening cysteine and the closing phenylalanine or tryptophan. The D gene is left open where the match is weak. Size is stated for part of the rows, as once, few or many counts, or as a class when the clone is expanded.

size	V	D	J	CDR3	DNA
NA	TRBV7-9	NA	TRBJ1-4	CASSVAGPNEKLFF	TGTGCCAGCAGCGTGGCAGGGCCTAATGAAAAACTGTTTTTT
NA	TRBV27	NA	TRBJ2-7	CASRTRVSYEQYF	TGTGCCAGCAGGACGCGGGTCTCCTACGAGCAGTACTTC
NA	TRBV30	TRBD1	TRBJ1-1	CAWSVLGGADTEAFF	TGTGCCTGGAGCGTCCTAGGGGGCGCCGACACTGAAGCTTTCTTT
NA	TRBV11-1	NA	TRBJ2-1	CASSFFISRGNEQFF	TGTGCCAGCAGCTTCTTTATATCGAGAGGCAATGAGCAGTTCTTC
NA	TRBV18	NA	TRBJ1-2	CASSPGLGSGNGYTF	TGTGCCAGCTCACCTGGCCTTGGGAGTGGGAATGGCTACACCTTC
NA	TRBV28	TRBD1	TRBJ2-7	CASSLTGENYEQYF	TGTGCCAGCAGTTTAACAGGGGAGAACTACGAGCAGTACTTC
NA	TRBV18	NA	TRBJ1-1	CASSPSGNTEAFF	TGTGCCAGCTCACCCTCCGGGAACACTGAAGCTTTCTTT
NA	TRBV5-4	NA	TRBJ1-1	CASSPRLQEGTEAFF	TGTGCCAGCAGCCCCCGGCTACAAGAGGGCACTGAAGCTTTCTTT
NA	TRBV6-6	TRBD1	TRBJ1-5	CASSTDRGSGVRPQHF	TGTGCCAGCAGCACGGACAGGGGGTCGGGGGTTCGGCCCCAGCATTTT
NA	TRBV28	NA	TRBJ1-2	CASSPPGTFSGYTF	TGTGCCAGCAGTCCTCCAGGAACCTTTTCTGGCTACACCTTC
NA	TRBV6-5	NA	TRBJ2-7	CASSRTGDLSYEQYF	TGTGCCAGCAGCCGCACGGGGGACTTATCCTACGAGCAGTACTTC
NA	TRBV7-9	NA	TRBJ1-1	CASSSQGFLGAEAFF	TGTGCCAGCAGCTCCCAGGGGTTTCTCGGGGCTGAAGCTTTCTTT
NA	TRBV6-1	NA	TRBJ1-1	CASNVDRNTEAFF	TGTGCCAGCAACGTCGACAGGAACACTGAAGCTTTCTTT
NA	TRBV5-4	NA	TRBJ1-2	CASSLRLRDGYTF	TGTGCCAGCAGCTTGCGGCTCAGGGATGGCTACACCTTC
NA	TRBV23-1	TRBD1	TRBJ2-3	CASSQSRPPGTGEPDTQYF	TGCGCCAGCAGTCAATCCAGGCCCCCCGGGACAGGAGAACCAGATACGCAGTATTTT
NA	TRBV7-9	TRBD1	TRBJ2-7	CASSAGQGAYEQYF	TGTGCCAGCAGCGCCGGACAGGGGGCCTACGAGCAGTACTTC
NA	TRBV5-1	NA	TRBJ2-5	CASSLGSSAGQETQYF	TGCGCCAGCAGCTTGGGTTCTTCTGCGGGTCAAGAGACCCAGTACTTC
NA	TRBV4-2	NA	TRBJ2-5	CASSQDRLTRETQYF	TGTGCCAGCAGCCAAGATCGGCTCACGCGGGAGACCCAGTACTTC
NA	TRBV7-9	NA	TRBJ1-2	CASSLEASNYGYTF	TGTGCCAGCAGCTTAGAAGCCTCCAATTATGGCTACACCTTC
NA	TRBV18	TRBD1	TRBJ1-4	CASSPLVQGKGEKLFF	TGTGCCAGCTCACCCCTAGTACAGGGGAAGGGTGAAAAACTGTTTTTT
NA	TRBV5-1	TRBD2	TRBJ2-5	CASSAGLAATPHGETQYF	TGCGCCAGCAGCGCGGGACTAGCGGCTACCCCACATGGGGAGACCCAGTACTTC
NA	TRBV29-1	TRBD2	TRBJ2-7	CSVMREANYEQYF	TGCAGCGTGATGCGGGAGGCCAACTACGAGCAGTACTTC
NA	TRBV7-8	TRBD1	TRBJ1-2	CASSLGLGSGQGTGVDGYTF	TGTGCCAGCAGCTTAGGTCTGGGCTCGGGACAGGGAACTGGTGTGGATGGCTACACCTTC
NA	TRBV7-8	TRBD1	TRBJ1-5	CASTAEGAGNQPQHF	TGTGCCAGCACCGCGGAGGGGGCCGGGAATCAGCCCCAGCATTTT
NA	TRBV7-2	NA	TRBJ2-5	CASSSGSLPQETQYF	TGTGCCAGCAGTTCTGGGAGTCTCCCTCAAGAGACCCAGTACTTC
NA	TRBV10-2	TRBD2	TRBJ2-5	CASQAGGYETQYF	TGCGCCAGCCAAGCGGGGGGCTATGAGACCCAGTACTTC
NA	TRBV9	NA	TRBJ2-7	CASSVEPSVSYEQYF	TGTGCCAGCAGCGTAGAGCCTAGCGTCTCCTACGAGCAGTACTTC
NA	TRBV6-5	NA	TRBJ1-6	CASRLRTEISPLHF	TGTGCCAGCAGGTTGAGGACAGAGATTTCACCCCTCCACTTT
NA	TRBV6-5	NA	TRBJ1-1	CASSSPRAGNTEAFF	TGCGCCAGCAGTTCCCCCAGGGCCGGGAACACTGAAGCTTTCTTT
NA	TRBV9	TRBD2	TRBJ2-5	CASSVDSGGARGETQYF	TGTGCCAGCAGCGTAGATAGCGGGGGGGCACGGGGGGAGACCCAGTACTTC
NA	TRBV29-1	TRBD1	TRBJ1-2	CSVERGQGAASGYTF	TGCAGCGTTGAGAGGGGACAGGGGGCGGCTTCTGGCTACACCTTC
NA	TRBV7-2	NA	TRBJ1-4	CASGPFGGVGEKLFF	TGTGCCAGCGGCCCATTTGGAGGGGTAGGGGAAAAACTGTTTTTT
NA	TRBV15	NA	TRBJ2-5	CATRHREETQYF	TGTGCCACCAGGCACAGAGAAGAGACCCAGTACTTC
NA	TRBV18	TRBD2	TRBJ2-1	CASSTGTSGGSYNEQFF	TGTGCCAGCTCAACAGGGACTAGCGGGGGGTCCTACAATGAGCAGTTCTTC
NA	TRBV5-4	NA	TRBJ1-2	CASSLGQDHYGYTF	TGTGCCAGCAGCTTGGGACAGGATCACTATGGCTACACCTTC
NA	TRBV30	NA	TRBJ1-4	CAGRVPTNEKLFF	TGTGCCGGGCGGGTGCCAACTAATGAAAAACTGTTTTTT
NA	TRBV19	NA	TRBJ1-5	CASRNTQDRNNQPQHF	TGTGCCAGTAGAAACACCCAAGACAGGAACAATCAGCCCCAGCATTTT
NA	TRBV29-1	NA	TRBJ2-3	CSVERGGSTDTQYF	TGCAGCGTCGAAAGGGGCGGTAGCACAGATACGCAGTATTTT
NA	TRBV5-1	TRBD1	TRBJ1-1	CASSFRQGLNTEAFF	TGCGCCAGCAGCTTTCGACAGGGGTTGAACACTGAAGCTTTCTTT
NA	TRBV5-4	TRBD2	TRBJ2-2	CASSSGLAGETGELFF	TGTGCCAGCAGCTCCGGACTAGCGGGAGAAACCGGGGAGCTGTTTTTT
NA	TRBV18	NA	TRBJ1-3	CASSIATVSGNTIYF	TGTGCCAGCTCGATTGCGACAGTCTCTGGAAACACCATATATTTT
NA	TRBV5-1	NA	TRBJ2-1	CASSLRGDEQFF	TGCGCCAGCAGCCTCAGGGGGGATGAGCAGTTCTTC
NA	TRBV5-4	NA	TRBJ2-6	CASSPAGRSSGANVLTF	TGTGCCAGCAGCCCCGCAGGGCGGAGCTCTGGGGCCAACGTCCTGACTTTC
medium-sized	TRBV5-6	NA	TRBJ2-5	CASSFWGVRKTQYF	TGTGCCAGCAGCTTTTGGGGAGTCAGGAAGACCCAGTACTTC
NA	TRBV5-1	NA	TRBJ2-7	CASSLQSLEQQYF	TGCGCCAGCAGCTTGCAGTCCCTAGAGCAGCAGTACTTC
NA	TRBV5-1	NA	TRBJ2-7	CASSDGVEQYF	TGCGCCAGCAGCGACGGGGTCGAGCAGTACTTC
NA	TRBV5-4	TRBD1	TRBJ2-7	CASSIEQGRNEQYF	TGTGCCAGCAGCATCGAACAGGGGCGGAACGAGCAGTACTTC
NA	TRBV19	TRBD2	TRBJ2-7	CASSGTSYYYEQYF	TGTGCCAGTAGCGGGACTAGCTACTACTACGAGCAGTACTTC
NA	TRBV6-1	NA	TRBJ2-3	CASSMDSNRNTQYF	TGTGCCAGCAGCATGGACAGCAACCGTAATACGCAGTATTTT
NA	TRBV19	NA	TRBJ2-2	CASSIRTDSNTGELFF	TGTGCCAGTAGTATAAGGACAGACTCGAACACCGGGGAGCTGTTTTTT